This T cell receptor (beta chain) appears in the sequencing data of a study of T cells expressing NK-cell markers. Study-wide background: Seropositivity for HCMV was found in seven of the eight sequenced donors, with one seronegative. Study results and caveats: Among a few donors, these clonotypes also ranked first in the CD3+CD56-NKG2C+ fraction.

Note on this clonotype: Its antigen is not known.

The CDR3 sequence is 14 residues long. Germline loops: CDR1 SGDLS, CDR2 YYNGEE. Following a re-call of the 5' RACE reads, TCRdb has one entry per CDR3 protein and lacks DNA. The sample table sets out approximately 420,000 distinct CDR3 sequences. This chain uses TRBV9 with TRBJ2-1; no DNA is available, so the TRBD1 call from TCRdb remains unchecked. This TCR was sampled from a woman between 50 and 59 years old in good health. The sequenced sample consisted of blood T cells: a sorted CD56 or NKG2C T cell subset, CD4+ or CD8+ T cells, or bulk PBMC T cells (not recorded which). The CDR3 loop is CASSVEGGVGEQFF.